The 4 T cell receptor beta chains below come from one sample, sequenced in a study of CD8+ T cells in alopecia areata (dated by TCRdb to the late 2010s). The time point label on this specimen signifies: 24 weeks on oral tofacitinib. The treatment or condition label of this sample denotes: oral pan-JAK inhibitor, 5-10 mg twice daily. The method was the immunoSEQ multiplex PCR assay. RNA was extracted from all samples and reverse transcribed into cDNA as template for TCR sequencing. Imported from immuneACCESS, the table was reduced by TCRdb to in-frame sequences with V and J called. These copies leave out some clones; in studies compared against another copy, an unresolved V gene accounts for under half, and the cause of the remainder is not known. Present in this sample are approximately 280,000 clones, 58% of which were seen just once. Approximately 1.7% of the sample belongs to the ten largest clones.

Sequencing was performed on CD4+ T cells sorted from blood, taken at week 24, from a patient treated with tofacitinib. Receptors originate from a human donor with alopecia areata.

The chain combines TRBV9 with TRBJ1-1, with no clear D. V lost 4 bases to trimming and J lost 1 base, with 8 bases between them. CDR1 and CDR2 (germline): SGDLS, YYNGEE. This CDR3 has 13 amino acids. The CDR3 spells CASSPRQNTEAFF. The CDR3 DNA follows: TGTGCCAGCAGCCCTCGACAGAACACTGAAGCTTTCTTT.

The chain is built from TRBV4-2 and TRBJ1-5; D not certain. The germline V and J ends were trimmed by 4 bases and 0 bases, with 7 bases remaining between them. Germline CDR1 is LGHNA and CDR2 is YNFKEQ. The CDR3 loop spans 14 amino acids. The CDR3 spells CASSRSDSNQPQHF. The CDR3 nucleotides are TGTGCCAGCAGCCGCAGTGATAGCAATCAGCCCCAGCATTTT.

This chain links TRBV2 with TRBJ2-3, with D uncertain. Germline loops: CDR1 SNHLY, CDR2 FYNNEI. With 6 bases removed from V and 4 bases from J, the gap between germline ends came to 11 bases. The CDR3 length is 13 residues. DNA for the CDR3: TGTGCCAGCAGAAGGCTAGTTGCAGATACGCAGTATTTT. Amino acid sequence: CASRRLVADTQYF. Full variable domain (missing parts from reference TRBV2 and TRBJ2-3): EPEVTQTPSHQVTQMGQEVILRCVPISNHLYFYWYRQILGQKVEFLVSFYNNEISEKSEIFDDQFSVERPDGSNFTLKIRSTKLEDSAMYFCASRRLVADTQYFGPGTRLTVL.

In its sample, this clone was seen a few times. This chain links TRBV4-2 with TRBJ2-7, with D perhaps matching TRBD2 (6 bases). V lost 3 bases and J lost 4, with 16 bases in between. CDR1 and CDR2 from the germline V gene are LGHNA and YNFKEQ. This CDR3 comprises 15 residues. In DNA, the CDR3 is TGTGCCAGCAGCCAGGGGACTTGGAGGAATTACGAGCAGTACTTC. The encoded protein is CASSQGTWRNYEQYF.